Listed below are T cell receptor beta chains from one sample, sequenced in a study of T-cell memory formation after mild COVID-19. Using its own MiXCR run on the 5' RACE reads, TCRdb lists one record per CDR3 protein. The repertoire holds about 560,000 distinct CDR3 sequences, with 15% to 20% as singletons. Sequencing used PBMCs or a T cell subset sorted from them (not recorded which). The origin of the receptors is an adult woman who had mild COVID-19 (a few samples of this study predate the infection). Cell type and time point are not known. Both conserved end residues are part of each CDR3. D genes are given only for firm matches. Some rows have no size entry. The others give once, few or many, or a class for an expanded clone.

V gene	clone size	J gene	CDR3 length	D gene	CDR3 protein	CDR3 DNA
TRBV7-3	many	TRBJ1-1	16	TRBD1	CASSFHLGQANTEAFF	TGTGCCAGCAGCTTCCACCTTGGACAGGCGAACACTGAAGCTTTCTTT
TRBV10-3	many	TRBJ2-7	15	TRBD2	CAISGGSGSQYEQYF	TGTGCCATCAGCGGGGGAAGCGGGAGCCAGTACGAGCAGTACTTC
TRBV7-9	few	TRBJ2-7	11	NA	CASSSSNEQYF	TGTGCCAGCAGCTCCTCGAACGAGCAGTACTTC
TRBV15	few	TRBJ1-4	11	NA	CATSRDGELFF	TGTGCCACCAGCAGAGATGGAGAACTGTTTTTT
TRBV12-3/TRBV12-4	few	TRBJ2-2	14	NA	CASSLVSGPGELFF	TGTGCCAGCAGTTTAGTTTCAGGGCCCGGGGAGCTGTTTTTT
TRBV20-1	NA	TRBJ2-3	16	TRBD2	CSVSGLAGAYKDTQYF	TGCAGTGTTTCAGGGCTAGCGGGGGCCTACAAAGATACGCAGTATTTT
TRBV3-1	few	TRBJ1-1	13	NA	CASSQITGREAFF	TGTGCCAGCAGCCAAATAACAGGCCGTGAAGCTTTCTTT
TRBV12-3/TRBV12-4	NA	TRBJ1-2	16	NA	CASSYSGDGFNYGYTF	TGTGCCAGCAGCTATTCCGGGGACGGGTTTAACTATGGCTACACCTTC
TRBV12-3/TRBV12-4	NA	TRBJ1-3	16	NA	CASSPRASLRGNTIYF	TGTGCCAGCAGTCCTCGGGCCAGCCTTAGAGGAAACACCATATATTTT
TRBV29-1	few	TRBJ2-7	10	NA	CSVKSREQYF	TGCAGCGTTAAGAGCCGCGAGCAGTACTTC
TRBV6-5	NA	TRBJ1-6	14	NA	CASSYGQGGSPLHF	TGTGCCAGCAGTTATGGCCAGGGAGGCTCACCCCTCCACTTT
TRBV21-1	NA	TRBJ2-7	14	NA	CANQQGAASYEQYF	TGTGCCAATCAACAGGGAGCGGCGTCCTACGAGCAGTACTTC
TRBV12-3/TRBV12-4	few	TRBJ2-1	13	NA	CASSSRLSNEQFF	TGTGCCAGCAGTTCCCGACTGAGCAATGAGCAGTTCTTC
TRBV23-1	many	TRBJ2-7	8	NA	CSSYEQYF	TGCTCCTCCTACGAGCAGTACTTC
TRBV12-5	NA	TRBJ1-2	18	NA	CASGLVTGQLRPNYGYTF	TGTGCTAGTGGTTTGGTGACGGGACAACTCAGGCCTAACTATGGCTACACCTTC
TRBV5-1	few	TRBJ2-1	16	TRBD1	CASSATGTGGPNEQFF	TGCGCCAGCAGCGCGACCGGGACAGGGGGTCCCAATGAGCAGTTCTTC
TRBV7-9	few	TRBJ2-7	13	NA	CASSLDPHGEQYF	TGTGCCAGCAGCTTAGATCCCCATGGGGAGCAGTACTTC
TRBV7-3	many	TRBJ1-1	13	TRBD1	CASSGGQGSEAFF	TGTGCCAGCAGCGGGGGACAGGGGAGTGAAGCTTTCTTT
TRBV30	few	TRBJ1-5	15	TRBD1	CAWSQLDRGVQPQHF	TGTGCCTGGAGCCAACTTGACAGGGGGGTTCAGCCCCAGCATTTT
TRBV2	few	TRBJ1-1	14	NA	CASTTWVENTEAFF	TGTGCCAGCACCACATGGGTGGAGAACACTGAAGCTTTCTTT
TRBV5-1	NA	TRBJ1-1	18	TRBD1	CASSLTTGQGIFNTEAFF	TGCGCCAGCAGCCTCACCACAGGACAGGGGATATTCAACACTGAAGCTTTCTTT
TRBV13	NA	TRBJ2-3	12	NA	CASSSLGDTQYF	TGTGCCAGCAGCTCTTTAGGAGATACGCAGTATTTT
TRBV15	NA	TRBJ1-4	16	NA	CATSRERAGFNEKLFF	TGTGCCACCAGCAGAGAAAGAGCAGGATTCAACGAAAAACTGTTTTTT
TRBV9	few	TRBJ1-5	15	TRBD1	CASSVGQGAGQPQHF	TGTGCCAGCAGCGTGGGCCAGGGGGCCGGACAGCCCCAGCATTTT
TRBV12-3/TRBV12-4	few	TRBJ2-7	13	NA	CASSLGDPGEQYF	TGTGCCAGCAGTTTGGGGGATCCGGGCGAGCAGTACTTC
TRBV3-1	NA	TRBJ2-7	14	TRBD1	CASSRAGQGYEQYF	TGTGCCAGCAGCCGTGCGGGACAGGGCTACGAGCAGTACTTC
TRBV6-2/TRBV6-3	NA	TRBJ2-5	17	TRBD1	CASSYLQGQVRQETQYF	TGTGCCAGCAGTTACCTCCAGGGACAGGTCAGGCAAGAGACCCAGTACTTC